The 5 T cell receptor beta chains listed next were all sequenced from one sample in a study of naive and memory T cell subsets (dated by TCRdb to 2016 to 2017). This specimen's treatment or condition label, per the study, means: skin biopsy from PPD injection site in Mantoux-positive individual. The study reported a robust and sensitive protocol to amplify, sequence and analyze TCRs, based on 3' ligation of a UMI-containing oligonucleotide to TCR cDNA. The library was generated by UMI-ligation and nested PCR. The sample was run on an Illumina MiSeq. Four rounds of PCR, run with the SP2 primer together with nested alpha and beta constant region primers, were used to amplify the ligated cDNA. TCRdb took the public reads, trimmed them with fastp at Q25, ran MiXCR for clone calling and kept in-frame beta chains. Records with the same CDR3 protein are collapsed into one entry carrying the most frequent genes and DNA. The sample contains 40,000 or so distinct CDR3 sequences, approximately 11% of them found a single time. The ten largest clones add up to around 4.2% of the sample.

This material consisted of skin, taken from a tuberculin skin test site. Receptors were obtained from an adult in good health.

This clonotype was counted between two and nine times. The chain has TRBV7-2 and TRBJ2-3; the D gene is possibly TRBD2 (7 bases). CDR1 and CDR2 from the germline V gene are SGHTA and FQGNSA. With 1 base removed from V and 6 bases from J, the gap between germline ends came to 23 bases. There are 18 residues in the CDR3. This CDR3 reads CASSLGRRGPGYADTQYF. The CDR3 DNA is TGTGCCAGCAGCTTAGGGCGGCGGGGGCCGGGGTACGCTGATACGCAGTATTTT. The variable domain in full, with the rest retrieved from reference TRBV7-2 and TRBJ2-3, is GAGVSQSPSNKVTEKGKDVELRCDPISGHTALYWYRQSLGQGLEFLIYFQGNSAPDKSGLPSDRFSAERTGGSVSTLTIQRTQQEDSAVYLCASSLGRRGPGYADTQYFGPGTRLTVL.

The chain recombines TRBV12-3 or TRBV12-4 with TRBJ2-1, with no clear D. The CDR3 consists of 11 residues. V was shortened by 6 bases and J by 10 bases, with 10 bases between the two germline ends. The CDR3 loop is CASSIAQEQFF. CDR3 DNA sequence: TGTGCCAGCAGCATAGCACAGGAGCAGTTCTTC.

V gene TRBV18 combines with J gene TRBJ2-1; TRBD2 is a possible D gene (5 bases). Trimming cost V 0 bases and J 7 bases, with 28 bases left between them. The CDR3 has 20 amino acids. Germline V CDR1 and CDR2: KGHSH, LQKENI. The CDR3 bases are TGTGCCAGCTCACCACCGGTCGTCCGATCAAAAGGCGGTGAGGGTAATGAGCAGTTCTTC. The encoded protein is CASSPPVVRSKGGEGNEQFF. The variable domain in full, completed from reference TRBV18 and TRBJ2-1, reads NAGVMQNPRHLVRRRGQEARLRCSPMKGHSHVYWYRQLPEEGLKFMVYLQKENIIDESGMPKERFSAEFPKEGPSILRIQQVVRGDSAAYFCASSPPVVRSKGGEGNEQFFGPGTRLTVL.

This clonotype was counted at least ten times. The chain couples TRBV7-3 to TRBJ1-1; D gene uncertain. The CDR3 length is 13 residues. Germline values: CDR1 SGHTA, CDR2 FQGTGA. V lost 6 bases and J lost 6, with 14 bases in between. CDR3 bases: TGTGCCAGCAGTCTTACCCCGCTCCCTGAAGCTTTCTTT. Translation gives CASSLTPLPEAFF.

The V call is TRBV20-1, the J call TRBJ2-3; 7 bases fit TRBD2. The junction had 12 bases not matched to a gene; V was cut back by 5 bases and J by 4 bases. CDR1 is DFQATT and CDR2 is SNEGSKA in the germline V gene (reference sequence). The CDR3 runs to 15 residues. In DNA, the CDR3 is TGCAGTGCTTTACGAGCGGGAAAGGTATCAGATACGCAGTATTTT. It codes for CSALRAGKVSDTQYF.